These T cell receptor beta chains were read from a single sample in a study of shared clonotypes between healthy human individuals. Measured with immunoSEQ multiplex PCR; TCRdb has only the in-frame clones, and not every one. Of approximately 2,200,000 clones in the sample, roughly 91% were seen once. Sequencing was carried out using naive CD8+ T cells from PBMCs. The origin of the receptors is a man younger than 35 in good health. Some clones in this sample may be carry-over from other donors' samples. Each CDR3 is given with its conserved first and last residue. D genes are given only for firm matches. Only part of the rows carry a size: once, few, many, or a class if the clone is expanded.

clone_size: NA; j_call: TRBJ2-7; v_call: TRBV7-9; d_call: NA; cdr3_nt: TGTGCCAGCAGCCACCCGACTTACGAGCAGTACTTC; cdr3_aa: CASSHPTYEQYF
clone_size: once; j_call: TRBJ2-5; v_call: TRBV27; d_call: TRBD2; cdr3_nt: TGTGCCAGCGGTTACCCTAGCGGGAGGAAAGAGACCCAGTACTTC; cdr3_aa: CASGYPSGRKETQYF
clone_size: NA; j_call: TRBJ2-7; v_call: TRBV19; d_call: NA; cdr3_nt: TGTGCCAGTAGTATAGATGGGGAATACTACGAGCAGTACTTC; cdr3_aa: CASSIDGEYYEQYF
clone_size: NA; j_call: TRBJ2-7; v_call: TRBV4-1; d_call: NA; cdr3_nt: TGCGCCAGCAGCCAAGTAAGGTCCGGAAGTGAGCAGTACTTC; cdr3_aa: CASSQVRSGSEQYF
clone_size: NA; j_call: TRBJ2-1; v_call: TRBV7-2; d_call: TRBD1; cdr3_nt: TGTGCCAGCAGCCATGGGGTCCTTGGGACAGGCTACAATGAGCAGTTCTTC; cdr3_aa: CASSHGVLGTGYNEQFF
clone_size: once; j_call: TRBJ2-1; v_call: TRBV27; d_call: TRBD2; cdr3_nt: TGTGCCAGCAGTAGTAGCGGGAGGGTTAATGAGCAGTTCTTC; cdr3_aa: CASSSSGRVNEQFF
clone_size: NA; j_call: TRBJ2-2; v_call: TRBV7-3; d_call: NA; cdr3_nt: TGTGCCAGCAGCCCTAGTGGCGGGACGAACACCGGGGAGCTGTTTTTT; cdr3_aa: CASSPSGGTNTGELFF
clone_size: NA; j_call: TRBJ2-1; v_call: TRBV29-1; d_call: TRBD1; cdr3_nt: TGCAGCGTTGACCCGGGACAGGTCTACAATGAGCAGTTCTTC; cdr3_aa: CSVDPGQVYNEQFF
clone_size: NA; j_call: TRBJ2-5; v_call: TRBV2; d_call: NA; cdr3_nt: TGTGCCACCCGCAAGTGGTCGAAGGGGGAGGGCTCCGAGACCCAGTACTTC; cdr3_aa: CATRKWSKGEGSETQYF
clone_size: NA; j_call: TRBJ2-5; v_call: TRBV27; d_call: TRBD1; cdr3_nt: TGTGCCAGCAGTCTGGGGACAGGGAAAGAGACCCAGTACTTC; cdr3_aa: CASSLGTGKETQYF
clone_size: NA; j_call: TRBJ2-1; v_call: TRBV30; d_call: TRBD2; cdr3_nt: TGTGCCTGGAGTGTGGGACTAGTAAGGCATGAGCAGTTCTTC; cdr3_aa: CAWSVGLVRHEQFF
clone_size: NA; j_call: TRBJ1-4; v_call: TRBV21-1; d_call: NA; cdr3_nt: TGTGCCAGCAGCATACAGCCAGGGGAAAGCACTAATGAAAAACTGTTTTTT; cdr3_aa: CASSIQPGESTNEKLFF
clone_size: NA; j_call: TRBJ2-1; v_call: TRBV7-9; d_call: NA; cdr3_nt: TGTGCCAGCAGCCTTACCTCCTCAGGGTTTCTCCTAAACAATGAGCAGTTCTTC; cdr3_aa: CASSLTSSGFLLNNEQFF
clone_size: NA; j_call: TRBJ2-7; v_call: TRBV6-5; d_call: TRBD2; cdr3_nt: TGTGCCAGCAGTTACGGTTTGGGGGGGAGGGCCTACGAGCAGTACTTC; cdr3_aa: CASSYGLGGRAYEQYF
clone_size: NA; j_call: TRBJ2-7; v_call: TRBV4-1; d_call: TRBD2; cdr3_nt: TGCGCCAGCAGCCCACAGCAAGCGGGAGGCTCCTACGAGCAGTACTTC; cdr3_aa: CASSPQQAGGSYEQYF
clone_size: NA; j_call: TRBJ2-5; v_call: TRBV7-2; d_call: NA; cdr3_nt: TGTGCCAGCAGCTTAGCAGTACAAGAGACCCAGTACTTC; cdr3_aa: CASSLAVQETQYF
clone_size: NA; j_call: TRBJ2-7; v_call: TRBV6-5; d_call: NA; cdr3_nt: TGTGCCAGCAGCCCCGCAGAGGGGGTGGGGGTGTACTTC; cdr3_aa: CASSPAEGVGVYF
clone_size: NA; j_call: TRBJ2-7; v_call: TRBV27; d_call: TRBD1; cdr3_nt: TGTGCCAGCAGTCCGTCCGGGACAGACTACTACGAGCAGTACTTC; cdr3_aa: CASSPSGTDYYEQYF
clone_size: NA; j_call: TRBJ1-1; v_call: TRBV19; d_call: TRBD1; cdr3_nt: TGTGCCACCTCGACAGGGTTCGGGAACACTGAAGCTTTCTTT; cdr3_aa: CATSTGFGNTEAFF
clone_size: NA; j_call: TRBJ2-3; v_call: TRBV14; d_call: NA; cdr3_nt: TGTGCCAGCAGCCAGGGGGCTAGCGTCAATCCAGATACGCAGTATTTT; cdr3_aa: CASSQGASVNPDTQYF
clone_size: NA; j_call: TRBJ2-1; v_call: TRBV15; d_call: NA; cdr3_nt: TGTGCCACCAGCAGAGCCGGGGGAAGGGGCAATGAGCAGTTCTTC; cdr3_aa: CATSRAGGRGNEQFF
clone_size: NA; j_call: TRBJ2-1; v_call: TRBV7-2; d_call: TRBD2; cdr3_nt: TGTGCCAGCAGCTCCCCCGGGGGGTACTATGAGCAGTTCTTC; cdr3_aa: CASSSPGGYYEQFF
clone_size: NA; j_call: TRBJ2-7; v_call: TRBV27; d_call: NA; cdr3_nt: TGTGCCAGCAGTTTAGGGCGTCCGACTAGTACCGGAAGGCTCTACGAGCAGTACTTC; cdr3_aa: CASSLGRPTSTGRLYEQYF
clone_size: NA; j_call: TRBJ2-7; v_call: TRBV6-1; d_call: TRBD1; cdr3_nt: TGTGCCAGCAGTACCAGTAAGACAGGGGACTACGAGCAGTACTTC; cdr3_aa: CASSTSKTGDYEQYF
clone_size: NA; j_call: TRBJ2-5; v_call: TRBV9; d_call: NA; cdr3_nt: TGTGCCAGCAGCGTTGTTTCCTTGGGGACCCAGTACTTC; cdr3_aa: CASSVVSLGTQYF
clone_size: NA; j_call: TRBJ2-7; v_call: TRBV4-1; d_call: TRBD1; cdr3_nt: TGCGCCAGCAGCTCCCGGGGACAGGGGATGGACGAGCAGTACTTC; cdr3_aa: CASSSRGQGMDEQYF
clone_size: once; j_call: TRBJ1-3; v_call: TRBV7-8; d_call: NA; cdr3_nt: TGTGCCAGCAGTCCCGTTTCAGGTGCAGGAAACACCATATATTTT; cdr3_aa: CASSPVSGAGNTIYF
clone_size: NA; j_call: TRBJ2-1; v_call: TRBV27; d_call: TRBD2; cdr3_nt: TGTGCCAGCAGTTTACGAGGGAGGGCCGTCGGCGAGCAGTTCTTC; cdr3_aa: CASSLRGRAVGEQFF
clone_size: NA; j_call: TRBJ2-3; v_call: TRBV28; d_call: NA; cdr3_nt: TGTGCCAGCAGTTTTGGGACCTATGACAGTCCAAGCACAGATACGCAGTATTTT; cdr3_aa: CASSFGTYDSPSTDTQYF
clone_size: NA; j_call: TRBJ2-7; v_call: TRBV19; d_call: NA; cdr3_nt: TGTGCCAGTAGGAGGGGATACGAGCAGTACTTC; cdr3_aa: CASRRGYEQYF
clone_size: NA; j_call: TRBJ2-1; v_call: TRBV7-9; d_call: NA; cdr3_nt: TGTGCCAGCAGCTCCCGAGGTGGTGGCGGGACCTACAATGAGCAGTTCTTC; cdr3_aa: CASSSRGGGGTYNEQFF
clone_size: NA; j_call: TRBJ2-1; v_call: TRBV5-1; d_call: TRBD1; cdr3_nt: TGCGCCAGCAGCCCGACGACAGGGGGCGCCTCCTACAATGAGCAGTTCTTC; cdr3_aa: CASSPTTGGASYNEQFF
clone_size: NA; j_call: TRBJ2-5; v_call: TRBV11-2; d_call: NA; cdr3_nt: TGTGCCAGCAGCTTAGATAGCACAGGGCGAGAGACCCAGTACTTC; cdr3_aa: CASSLDSTGRETQYF
clone_size: once; j_call: TRBJ1-4; v_call: TRBV6-5; d_call: NA; cdr3_nt: TGTGCCAGCAGTTACAGCGGCAGGGAGGAAAAACTGTTTTTT; cdr3_aa: CASSYSGREEKLFF
clone_size: NA; j_call: TRBJ1-2; v_call: TRBV6-5; d_call: NA; cdr3_nt: TGTGCCAGCAGTTACTCGAGTGCCGATGGCTACACCTTC; cdr3_aa: CASSYSSADGYTF
clone_size: NA; j_call: TRBJ1-5; v_call: TRBV19; d_call: NA; cdr3_nt: TGTGCCAGTAGGAGTAGGGGAGGCAATCAGCCCCAGCATTTT; cdr3_aa: CASRSRGGNQPQHF
clone_size: NA; j_call: TRBJ1-5; v_call: TRBV19; d_call: NA; cdr3_nt: TGTGCCAGTAGTCTAAGGGCAGGACAGCCCCAGCATTTT; cdr3_aa: CASSLRAGQPQHF
clone_size: few; j_call: TRBJ1-5; v_call: TRBV15; d_call: NA; cdr3_nt: TGTGCCACCAGCAGAGATAGGGGGGCGGATCAGCCCCAGCATTTT; cdr3_aa: CATSRDRGADQPQHF
clone_size: NA; j_call: TRBJ1-1; v_call: TRBV28; d_call: TRBD1; cdr3_nt: TGTGCCAGCGACCTCGAGGGGGCAGACACTGAAGCTTTCTTT; cdr3_aa: CASDLEGADTEAFF
clone_size: few; j_call: TRBJ1-1; v_call: TRBV28; d_call: NA; cdr3_nt: TGTGCCAGCAGTTTATCCTTGGGGGGCACTGAAGCTTTCTTT; cdr3_aa: CASSLSLGGTEAFF
clone_size: NA; j_call: TRBJ2-3; v_call: TRBV2; d_call: NA; cdr3_nt: TGTGCCTTGGGCGCGACAGATGGGGATACGCAGTATTTT; cdr3_aa: CALGATDGDTQYF
clone_size: NA; j_call: TRBJ2-1; v_call: TRBV5-1; d_call: TRBD2; cdr3_nt: TGCGCCAGCAGCTCTCCCCGTGTGGGGAGGGCCTACAATGAGCAGTTCTTC; cdr3_aa: CASSSPRVGRAYNEQFF